What follows are 10 T cell receptor beta chains derived from one specimen sequenced in a study of blood T cells in healthy people across ages. With a J-beta primer mix and a sample-barcoded 5' primer, a second PCR ran about 6 to 11 cycles. TCRdb redid the calling of the 5' RACE reads with MiXCR, one entry per CDR3 protein. The sample yields 1.5 million or so distinct CDR3 sequences, 40% to 50% seen once. Material: blood. The receptors stem from a woman aged 18-29 years in good health.

The chain is built from TRBV27 and TRBJ1-4, with TRBD1 as a possible D gene (5 bases). Per germline, CDR1 MNHEY and CDR2 SMNVEV (reference sequence). Trimming shortened V by 3 bases and J by 7 bases, and 12 bases separated the two germline ends. The CDR3 sequence is 14 residues long. As DNA, the CDR3 is TGTGCCAGCAGTTTTCGGGGGATAAGTGAAAAACTGTTTTTT. This codes for CASSFRGISEKLFF. Full variable domain (rest looked up from reference TRBV27 and TRBJ1-4): EAQVTQNPRYLITVTGKKLTVTCSQNMNHEYMSWYRQDPGLGLRQIYYSMNVEVTDKGDVPEGYKVSRKEKRNFPLILESPSPNQTSLYFCASSFRGISEKLFFGSGTQLSVL.

The chain links TRBV7-2 to TRBJ2-5, with D possibly being TRBD1 (5 bases). The CDR3 contains 18 residues. Germline loops: CDR1 SGHTA, CDR2 FQGNSA. V lost 1 base and J lost 3, with 21 bases in between. CDR3: CASSLVVSGEQGKETQYF. In DNA form, the CDR3 reads TGTGCCAGCAGCTTAGTTGTGTCAGGAGAGCAGGGTAAAGAGACCCAGTACTTC.

The genes are TRBV19 and TRBJ2-3; 7 nucleotides match TRBD1. This CDR3 spans 15 amino acids. Per the germline V gene, CDR1 is LNHDA and CDR2 is SQIVND (reference sequence). J lost 0 bases, V lost 6 bases, and 6 bases had no gene match. This chain's CDR3 is CASRPGTASTDTQYF. CDR3 sequence (DNA): TGTGCCAGTAGGCCCGGGACAGCTAGCACAGATACGCAGTATTTT.

This chain joins TRBV4-3 and TRBJ2-1; 9 nucleotides line up with TRBD2. Germline V CDR1 and CDR2: LGHNA, YSLEER. The CDR3 spans 16 residues. The trim removed 2 bases at V and 4 bases at J, leaving 6 bases unmatched. Here the CDR3 reads CASSQLAGTGYNEQFF. The CDR3 coding sequence is TGCGCCAGCAGCCAACTAGCGGGGACCGGATACAATGAGCAGTTCTTC.

This chain links TRBV18 with TRBJ2-5; D could derive from TRBD1 or TRBD2 (5 bases each). The V and J ends lost 4 bases and 3 bases respectively, with 15 bases between them. The germline gives CDR1 KGHSH, CDR2 LQKENI. The CDR3 runs 15 residues. In nucleotides, the CDR3 is TGTGCCAGCTCACGCTATTACGGGGCGGAAGAGACCCAGTACTTC. This gives the protein CASSRYYGAEETQYF.

Only a few counts were recorded for this clonotype. The chain has TRBV6-2 or TRBV6-3 and TRBJ2-3; D ambiguous. V dropped 6 bases and J dropped 2 bases, with 9 bases sitting between them. The germline V gene has CDR1 MNHEY and CDR2 SVGEGT. CDR3 length: 13 amino acids. The CDR3 DNA is TGTGCCAGCAGACGGACGATCACAGATACGCAGTATTTT. This codes for CASRRTITDTQYF.

V gene TRBV5-1 combines with J gene TRBJ1-2, with no clear D. Germline lookup yields CDR1 SGHRS and CDR2 YFSETQ. Trimming removed 0 bases from V and 9 bases from J, with 9 bases in between. The CDR3 is 12 residues long. Here the CDR3 DNA reads TGCGCCAGCAGCTTGGCCGCCAACAGCTACACCTTC. It specifies CASSLAANSYTF.

V is TRBV20-1 and J is TRBJ2-7; TRBD2 matches 7 bases. With the DNA end fitting TRBJ2-5 better, the J assignment may be wrong. CDR3 size: 13 residues. Looked up from germline, CDR1 is DFQATT and CDR2 is SNEGSKA (reference sequence). CDR3 protein: CSAKRTSRETQYF. CDR3 DNA sequence: TGCAGTGCCAAAAGGACTAGTCGGGAGACCCAGTACTTC.

This clonotype was counted a few times. The J gene is TRBJ2-3, the V gene TRBV10-3; 8 positions match TRBD2. V lost 6 bases, J lost 3 bases, and 5 bases stayed unmatched. This CDR3 spans 14 amino acids. Germline V gene sequence: CDR1 ENHRY, CDR2 SYGVKD. The CDR3 sequence: CAISLAGRTDTQYF. Here the CDR3 DNA reads TGTGCCATCAGCTTAGCGGGGAGGACAGATACGCAGTATTTT.

This rearrangement joins TRBV6-1 to TRBJ1-4, with TRBD1 matching over 7 bases. The V gene's germline CDR1 is MNHNS and CDR2 SASEGT. This CDR3 is built from 14 residues. J was trimmed by 7 bases and V by 5 bases; bases with no gene match: 7. The CDR3 DNA follows: TGTGCCAGCAGTACCGACAGGGCGAGTGAAAAACTGTTTTTT. Translated: CASSTDRASEKLFF.